A single sample gave rise to the 10 T cell receptor beta chains below, sequenced in a study of cytomegalovirus exposure and HLA in healthy donors. 60 Vbeta and 13 Jbeta primers were used in PCR. Only in-frame clones appear in the TCRdb table, and some are missing; sequencing was by immunoSEQ multiplex PCR. This sample has more than 100,000 clones, with around 79% found just once. Sequenced input: PBMCs. These receptors came from a middle-aged woman in good health and CMV-seronegative.

This clone was seen only once. The chain has TRBV2 and TRBJ1-5; D is unclear. CDR1 is SNHLY and CDR2 is FYNNEI in the germline V gene. V dropped 4 bases and J dropped 2 bases, with 12 bases sitting between them. The length of the CDR3 is 15 residues. The CDR3 spells CASSGDGSGNQPQHF. CDR3 DNA: TGTGCCAGCAGTGGCGATGGTTCCGGCAATCAGCCCCAGCATTTT. Full variable domain (rest looked up from reference TRBV2 and TRBJ1-5): EPEVTQTPSHQVTQMGQEVILRCVPISNHLYFYWYRQILGQKVEFLVSFYNNEISEKSEIFDDQFSVERPDGSNFTLKIRSTKLEDSAMYFCASSGDGSGNQPQHFGDGTRLSIL.

The J gene is TRBJ2-1, the V gene TRBV5-1, with 9 positions matching TRBD2. The V gene's germline CDR1 is SGHRS and CDR2 YFSETQ. CDR3 size: 16 residues. Trimming took 0 bases from V and 4 from J; bases not matched to a gene: 5. DNA for the CDR3: TGCGCCAGCAGCTTGGAGGCGGGGGGGCGTTACAATGAGCAGTTCTTC. Protein product: CASSLEAGGRYNEQFF.

This clone was seen just once. The rearrangement joins TRBV29-1 to TRBJ2-3, with 7 bases lining up with TRBD1. The trim removed 5 bases at V and 4 bases at J, leaving 6 bases unmatched. This CDR3 contains 13 residues. Germline V lookup: CDR1 SQVTM, CDR2 ANQGSEA. DNA of the CDR3: TGCAGCGTTTTGACAGGGTGGGCAGATACGCAGTATTTT. Translated, it gives CSVLTGWADTQYF.

This chain uses TRBV27 with TRBJ1-2; 8 bases are a match to TRBD1. The V gene's germline CDR1 is MNHEY and CDR2 SMNVEV (reference sequence). With V trimmed by 2 bases and J by 0 bases, 2 bases remained unmatched. The CDR3 consists of 15 residues. The CDR3 loop reads CASSLLTGANYGYTF. CDR3 sequence (DNA): TGTGCCAGCAGTTTACTGACAGGGGCTAACTATGGCTACACCTTC.

The rearrangement uses TRBV28 and TRBJ2-1; 10 bases match TRBD2. The V and J ends lost 8 bases and 6 bases, in that order; junction bases with no gene match: 7. CDR3 length: 14 amino acids. The germline CDR1 and CDR2 sequences are MDHEN and SYDVKM. The CDR3 sequence is CASGRAGGGNEQFF. The CDR3, as DNA: TGTGCCAGCGGGAGAGCGGGGGGGGGCAATGAGCAGTTCTTC.

This chain joins TRBV15 and TRBJ1-4, with no clear D. The CDR3 has 12 residues. Germline CDR1 is LNHNV and CDR2 is YYDKDF (reference sequence). Trimming removed 3 bases at V and 7 bases at J, with 6 bases between. CDR3 coding DNA: TGTGCCACCAGCAGCCGTGTTGAAAAACTGTTTTTT. This translates into CATSSRVEKLFF.

The chain employs TRBV27 and TRBJ2-7; D may be TRBD1 (6 bases). The V end was cut by 6 bases, the J end by 2 bases, with 14 bases between. The CDR3 runs to 14 residues. Germline V gives CDR1 MNHEY, CDR2 SMNVEV (reference sequence). In nucleotides, the CDR3 is TGTGCCAGCAGGAACCGGGACACCCCCTACGAGCAGTACTTC. Its translation is CASRNRDTPYEQYF.

This chain connects TRBV2 to TRBJ1-3; D uncertain. V lost 8 bases and J lost 0, with 8 bases in between. The CDR3 length is 13 residues. Germline CDR1 and CDR2: SNHLY and FYNNEI. In DNA, the CDR3 is TGTGCCAGCTCTAGTTTCTCTGGAAACACCATATATTTT. Protein sequence: CASSSFSGNTIYF.

The CDR3 is CASSLGYRDRQAFF. The CDR3 DNA sequence: TGTGCCAGCAGCTTGGGGTACCGGGACAGGCAAGCTTTCTTT. The chain employs TRBV5-6 and TRBJ1-1, with 8 bases aligning to TRBD1. Germline values: CDR1 SGHDT, CDR2 YYEEEE. Trimming at V came to 0 bases and at J to 9 bases, leaving 7 bases not matched to a gene. This CDR3 has 14 residues.

The chain couples TRBV7-9 to TRBJ1-1; the D gene is possibly TRBD1 (5 bases). The CDR3 is made up of 12 amino acids. Trimming cost V 5 bases and J 11 bases, with 15 bases left between them. Germline CDR1 SEHNR, CDR2 FQNEAQ (reference sequence). CDR3 residues: CASSMVLGAAFF. The DNA of the CDR3 is TGTGCCAGCAGCATGGTGCTTGGGGCGGCTTTCTTT. Complete variable domain (other parts from reference TRBV7-9 and TRBJ1-1): DTGVSQNPRHKITKRGQNVTFRCDPISEHNRLYWYRQTLGQGPEFLTYFQNEAQLEKSRLLSDRFSAERPKGSFSTLEIQRTEQGDSAMYLCASSMVLGAAFFGQGTRLTVV.